The clone carrying this TCR beta chain was counted a single time. Its antigen is undetermined. This sample is drawn from a study of cytotoxic CD8 clonotypes in ibrutinib-treated CLL. General study results and limits: Clonality was higher at ibrutinib response and returned toward baseline at progression.

The germline V and J ends were trimmed by 1 base and 8 bases, with 17 bases remaining between them. This CDR3 is built from 16 residues. Germline V gene sequence: CDR1 MGHRA, CDR2 YSYEKL. Clones were read by immunoSEQ multiplex PCR, and TCRdb kept only the in-frame ones, dropping some. The sample records some 140,000 clones, around 90% being singletons. The sequence was collected from a human donor with chronic lymphocytic leukemia. The gene calls are TRBV4-1 and TRBJ1-4; D perhaps matches TRBD1 (5 bases). The source was PBMCs, collected after 12 months of ibrutinib treatment. CDR3 sequence reads: CASSQGSTGLREKLFF. CDR3 coding DNA: TGCGCCAGCAGCCAAGGGTCCACAGGTCTGAGAGAAAAACTGTTTTTT.